The source of this T cell receptor beta chain is a study of blood T cell repertoires in COVID-19. Study-level information: PBMCs, B-cell-depleted T cells, or T cells were the source of the cDNA or gDNA that made up the material.

The CDR3 is made up of 13 amino acids. Trimming shortened V by 7 bases and J by 4 bases, and 13 bases separated the two germline ends. Germline CDR1 reads SGHVS; CDR2 reads FNYEAQ. Authors' data handling: Amplification from reference gene primers served as the basis for estimated nucleated cell counts. TCRdb keeps only in-frame clones here, not all; method: immunoSEQ multiplex PCR. V and J calls and clone size are those listed in that table; D and trimming were worked out from the DNA. The table has about 83,000 clones, around 83% seen once. The sequenced sample was peripheral blood. The sequence derives from a woman at least 80 years old in a cohort sampled during active or convalescent COVID-19. This chain connects TRBV7-6 to TRBJ1-2; D not resolved. CDR3 in amino acids: CASTPVAGYGYTF. For the CDR3, the DNA is TGTGCCAGCACCCCAGTGGCAGGCTATGGCTACACCTTC.